These 12 T cell receptor beta chains originate from one sample sequenced in a study of control samples from healthy donors and cancer patients. Clones were sequenced by immunoSEQ multiplex PCR, and TCRdb holds only the in-frame ones, with some missing. This table holds 110,000 to 150,000 clones, around 94% found once. The material sequenced was blood. These receptors all come from a man aged 35 to 55 in good health.

This chain joins TRBV5-5 and TRBJ1-1; D not certain. Trimming took 0 bases from V and 0 from J, leaving 9 bases between them. CDR3 length: 15 amino acids. In germline, CDR1 is SGHKS, CDR2 YYEKEE (reference sequence). The CDR3 DNA follows: TGTGCCAGCAGCTTGGAAGGTACAATGAACACTGAAGCTTTCTTT. Amino acids: CASSLEGTMNTEAFF.

This clone was seen a handful of times. The chain carries TRBV20-1 and TRBJ2-1; no definite D call. This CDR3 is built from 11 residues. V was shortened by 4 bases and J by 10 bases, with 11 bases between the two germline ends. CDR1 DFQATT and CDR2 SNEGSKA come from the germline V gene (reference sequence). The CDR3 DNA reads TGCAGTGCTACCCTCAGTCTGGAGCAGTTCTTC. Encoded protein: CSATLSLEQFF.

This sequence joins TRBV28 and TRBJ2-7, with 12 bases identical to TRBD2. Per germline, CDR1 MDHEN and CDR2 SYDVKM. V lost 3 bases to trimming and J lost 3 bases; unmatched junction nucleotides: 18. This CDR3 is built from 20 residues. The CDR3 bases are TGTGCCAGCAGTTTGAGGGGTTTCGGACTAGCGGGATCTGGATACTACGAGCAGTACTTC. Encoded protein: CASSLRGFGLAGSGYYEQYF. The whole variable domain, remainder taken from reference TRBV28 and TRBJ2-7, is DVKVTQSSRYLVKRTGEKVFLECVQDMDHENMFWYRQDPGLGLRLIYFSYDVKMKEKGDIPEGYSVSREKKERFSLILESASTNQTSMYLCASSLRGFGLAGSGYYEQYFGPGTRLTVT.

The chain has TRBV29-1 and TRBJ1-2, with TRBD1 identical over 7 bases. The CDR3 extends over 13 amino acids. V trimming: 3 bases; J trimming: 12 bases; junction bases outside the gene matches: 13. CDR1 and CDR2 from the germline V gene are SQVTM and ANQGSEA. In DNA, the CDR3 is TGCAGCGTTGACGGGACAGACCTCCCCGGGGACACCTTC. Translating it yields CSVDGTDLPGDTF.

The chain is built from TRBV18 and TRBJ2-3, with D possibly called TRBD1 or TRBD2 (6 bases each). Germline CDR1 reads KGHSH; CDR2 reads LQKENI. This CDR3 has 16 amino acids. Deletions cut 0 bases from V and 7 bases from J, with 17 bases between. DNA for the CDR3: TGTGCCAGCTCACCACCGAATCTCGGGGGCCTAAATACGCAGTATTTT. This codes for CASSPPNLGGLNTQYF.

Only one count was recorded for this clone. V usage is TRBV20-1 and J usage is TRBJ2-5, with D unclear. CDR1 is DFQATT, CDR2 SNEGSKA, per germline (reference sequence). The V and J ends lost 6 bases and 5 bases respectively, with 4 bases between them. The CDR3 contains 9 residues. The CDR3 nucleotides are TGCAGTGCCGGGGAGACCCAGTACTTC. Residues: CSAGETQYF.

The rearrangement joins TRBV11-2 to TRBJ1-5; 7 bases align to TRBD1. The germline CDR1 and CDR2 sequences are SGHAT and FQNNGV. V lost 5 bases, J lost 6 bases, and 4 bases stayed unmatched. The CDR3 spans 13 residues. Here the CDR3 DNA reads TGTGCCAGCAGCCCTCAGGGGGGTCAGCCCCAGCATTTT. As protein: CASSPQGGQPQHF.

The chain has TRBV5-6 and TRBJ1-1; 7 bases map to TRBD1. This CDR3 region has 15 residues. Germline-derived CDR1 and CDR2 are SGHDT and YYEEEE. V gave up 4 bases and J gave up 1 base; unmatched junction bases: 7. CDR3 DNA: TGTGCCAGCAGCCCCACAGGGGACGCGAACACTGAAGCTTTCTTT. It codes for CASSPTGDANTEAFF.

The DNA of the CDR3 is TGTGCCAGCAGTTTATTCAGGTCTACTAGCACAGATACGCAGTATTTT. Its translation: CASSLFRSTSTDTQYF. J is TRBJ2-3 and V is TRBV28; no clear D. Germline values: CDR1 MDHEN, CDR2 SYDVKM. V dropped 1 base and J dropped 0 bases, with 11 bases sitting between them. The CDR3 sequence is 16 residues long.

The count of this clone is one. The genes are TRBV5-1 and TRBJ1-4, with no clear D. Germline V gives CDR1 SGHRS, CDR2 YFSETQ. Between the trimmed V and J ends, which lost 0 bases and 7 bases, there was a span of 13 bases. The CDR3 consists of 15 residues. As DNA, the CDR3 is TGCGCCAGCAGCTTGGACGGTCAGTTAGGTGAAAAACTGTTTTTT. It yields the protein CASSLDGQLGEKLFF. Full variable domain (missing parts from reference TRBV5-1 and TRBJ1-4): KAGVTQTPRYLIKTRGQQVTLSCSPISGHRSVSWYQQTPGQGLQFLFEYFSETQRNKGNFPGRFSGRQFSNSRSEMNVSTLELGDSALYLCASSLDGQLGEKLFFGSGTQLSVL.

V usage is TRBV5-1 and J usage is TRBJ2-5, with 7 bases aligning to TRBD1. V lost 4 bases, J lost 5 bases, and 5 bases stayed unmatched. The CDR3 has 13 amino acids. Germline-derived CDR1 and CDR2 are SGHRS and YFSETQ. CDR3: CASSPGGAETQYF. CDR3 sequence (DNA): TGCGCCAGCAGCCCAGGGGGTGCTGAGACCCAGTACTTC. The full variable domain, with the rest looked up from reference TRBV5-1 and TRBJ2-5, is KAGVTQTPRYLIKTRGQQVTLSCSPISGHRSVSWYQQTPGQGLQFLFEYFSETQRNKGNFPGRFSGRQFSNSRSEMNVSTLELGDSALYLCASSPGGAETQYFGPGTRLLVL.

The chain joins TRBV11-2 to TRBJ2-7; TRBD2 agrees at 7 bases. The J segment lost 3 bases and the V segment lost 1 base, leaving 6 bases of the junction unmatched. From germline, CDR1 is SGHAT and CDR2 FQNNGV. The CDR3 spans 15 residues. The CDR3 is CASSLGPGGLYEQYF. In DNA, the CDR3 is TGTGCCAGCAGCTTAGGGCCGGGGGGTCTCTACGAGCAGTACTTC.